Each of the 4 T cell receptor beta chains below was sequenced from the same sample in a study of T cells in Graves' hyperthyroidism and ophthalmopathy. Amplification targeted TCR beta CDR3 regions from RNA transcripts. HTBI primers were the set used in a first-round RT-PCR of the TCR CDR3. TCRdb used MiXCR to reprocess the multiplex PCR reads, holding one entry per CDR3 protein. This sample has fewer than 450,000 distinct CDR3 sequences; about 18% occur once, and the top ten carry roughly two fifths. Sequencing was performed on blood. These receptors were taken from a man aged 18 to 29 with Graves' ophthalmopathy.

This clonotype has only a few counts. The J gene is TRBJ2-2, the V gene TRBV7-2; TRBD2 matches at 14 bases. Germline CDR1 is SGHTA and CDR2 is FQGNSA. CDR3 length: 16 residues. Unmatched junction bases numbered 3, after V lost 5 bases and J lost 4 bases. As DNA, the CDR3 is TGTGCCAGCAGCAGGACTAGCGGGGGGCTCACCGGGGAGCTGTTTTTT. Its protein is CASSRTSGGLTGELFF.

The chain couples TRBV27 to TRBJ2-1, with D perhaps matching TRBD1 (6 bases). Trimming removed 2 bases at V and 4 bases at J, with 9 bases between. The CDR3 is 14 residues long. Germline lookup yields CDR1 MNHEY and CDR2 SMNVEV (reference sequence). CDR3 residues: CASSLVGQYNEQFF. The CDR3 region has the DNA TGTGCCAGCAGTTTAGTCGGACAGTACAATGAGCAGTTCTTC.

Many counts were recorded for this clonotype. The rearrangement links TRBV5-5 to TRBJ2-1, with a possible D match to TRBD1 (6 bases). Germline V CDR1 and CDR2: SGHKS, YYEKEE (reference sequence). The CDR3 spans 13 residues. V was trimmed by 4 bases and J by 10 bases, leaving 15 bases between them. CDR3 region: CASSTARRGEQFF. The CDR3 nucleotides read TGTGCCAGCAGCACCGCCCGCAGGGGCGAGCAGTTCTTC.

This clonotype has a handful of counts. The rearrangement links TRBV25-1 to TRBJ1-6; perhaps TRBD1 as D (6 bases). This CDR3 has 12 amino acids. Germline CDR1 is MGHDK and CDR2 is SYGVNS. Trimming cost V 6 bases and J 6 bases, with 6 bases left between them. The CDR3 DNA reads TGTGCCAGCAGGGACAGTAATTCACCCCTCCACTTT. It yields the protein CASRDSNSPLHF.